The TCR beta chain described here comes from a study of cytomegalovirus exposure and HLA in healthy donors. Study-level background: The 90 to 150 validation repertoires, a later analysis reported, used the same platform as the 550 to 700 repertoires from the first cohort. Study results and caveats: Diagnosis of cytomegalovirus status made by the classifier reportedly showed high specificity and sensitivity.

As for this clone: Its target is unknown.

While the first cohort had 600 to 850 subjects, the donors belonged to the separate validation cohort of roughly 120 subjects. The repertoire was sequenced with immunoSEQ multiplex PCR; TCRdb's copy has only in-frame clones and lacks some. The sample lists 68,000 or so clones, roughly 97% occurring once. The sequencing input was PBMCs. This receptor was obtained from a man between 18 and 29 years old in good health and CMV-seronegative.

DNA for the CDR3: TGTGCCAGCAGCTTGTCCTCTGGGACAGTATTGATTCAGCCCCAGCATTTT. It translates to CASSLSSGTVLIQPQHF. The chain links TRBV5-6 to TRBJ1-5, with 7 bases that match TRBD1. Germline CDR1 and CDR2: SGHDT and YYEEEE. This CDR3 is built from 17 residues. The V segment lost 1 base and the J segment 6 bases; nucleotides outside the gene matches: 13.